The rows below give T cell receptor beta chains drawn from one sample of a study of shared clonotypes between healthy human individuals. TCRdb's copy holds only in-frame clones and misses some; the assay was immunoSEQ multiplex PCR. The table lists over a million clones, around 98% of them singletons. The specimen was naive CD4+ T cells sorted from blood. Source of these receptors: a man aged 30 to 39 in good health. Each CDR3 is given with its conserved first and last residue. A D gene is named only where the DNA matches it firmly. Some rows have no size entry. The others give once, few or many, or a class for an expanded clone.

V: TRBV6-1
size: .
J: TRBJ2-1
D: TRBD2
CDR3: CASTGTSGYNEQFF
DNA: TGTGCCAGCACCGGGACTAGCGGATACAATGAGCAGTTCTTC

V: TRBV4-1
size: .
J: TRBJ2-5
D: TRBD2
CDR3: CASSQVGTSGSGKTQYF
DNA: TGCGCCAGCAGCCAAGTCGGGACTAGCGGGAGTGGCAAGACCCAGTACTTC

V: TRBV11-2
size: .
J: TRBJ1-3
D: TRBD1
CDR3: CASSWDRGPVNTIYF
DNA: TGTGCCAGCAGCTGGGACAGGGGGCCCGTGAACACCATATATTTT

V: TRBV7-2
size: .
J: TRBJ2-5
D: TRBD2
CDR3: CASSLVLTSGARGTQYF
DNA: TGTGCCAGCAGCTTAGTGTTGACTAGCGGGGCACGTGGGACCCAGTACTTC

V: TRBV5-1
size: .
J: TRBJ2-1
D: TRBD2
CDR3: CASSALWTSTDNEQFF
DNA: TGCGCCAGCAGCGCCCTTTGGACTAGTACCGACAATGAGCAGTTCTTC

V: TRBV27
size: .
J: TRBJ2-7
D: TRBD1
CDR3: CASSQPGQGKDEQYF
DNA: TGTGCCAGCAGTCAACCGGGACAGGGAAAAGACGAGCAGTACTTC

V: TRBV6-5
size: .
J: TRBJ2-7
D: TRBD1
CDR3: CASSKRQGAREQYF
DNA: TGTGCCAGCAGTAAGAGACAGGGGGCGCGGGAGCAGTACTTC

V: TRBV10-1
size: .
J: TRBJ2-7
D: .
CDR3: CASSEATGSSYEQYF
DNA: TGCGCCAGCAGTGAGGCGACGGGGAGCTCCTACGAGCAGTACTTC

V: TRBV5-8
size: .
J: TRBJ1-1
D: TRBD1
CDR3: CASSLVQGVRNTEAFF
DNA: TGTGCCAGCAGCTTGGTACAGGGGGTTAGGAACACTGAAGCTTTCTTT

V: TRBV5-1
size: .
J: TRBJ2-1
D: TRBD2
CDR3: CASTLLGLAGGAEQFF
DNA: TGCGCCAGCACCCTCCTGGGACTAGCGGGAGGCGCTGAGCAGTTCTTC

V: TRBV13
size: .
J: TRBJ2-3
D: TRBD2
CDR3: CASSPRRGLVTPSSTDTQYF
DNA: TGTGCCAGCAGCCCACGCCGGGGACTAGTGACCCCTTCTAGCACAGATACGCAGTATTTT

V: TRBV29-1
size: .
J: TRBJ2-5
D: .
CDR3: CSVDEVETQYF
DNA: TGCAGCGTTGATGAGGTAGAGACCCAGTACTTC

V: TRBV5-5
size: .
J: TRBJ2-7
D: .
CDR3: CAGSPSGGFYEQYF
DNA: TGTGCCGGCAGCCCGTCAGGGGGGTTCTACGAGCAGTACTTC

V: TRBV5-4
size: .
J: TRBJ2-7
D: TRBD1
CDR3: CASSSESPGQGYEQYF
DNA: TGTGCCAGCAGCTCAGAATCGCCGGGACAGGGGTACGAGCAGTACTTC

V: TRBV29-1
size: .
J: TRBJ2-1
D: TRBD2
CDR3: CSALAGGKVGNEQFF
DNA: TGCAGCGCCTTAGCGGGAGGGAAAGTCGGCAATGAGCAGTTCTTC

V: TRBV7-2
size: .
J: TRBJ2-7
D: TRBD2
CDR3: CASSLVAGQRYEQYF
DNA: TGTGCCAGCAGCTTAGTAGCGGGACAAAGGTACGAGCAGTACTTC

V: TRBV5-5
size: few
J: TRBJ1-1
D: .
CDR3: CASSSSPTANTEAFF
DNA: TGTGCCAGCAGCTCGTCTCCGACAGCAAACACTGAAGCTTTCTTT

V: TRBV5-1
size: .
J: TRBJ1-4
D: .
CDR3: CASSLGAGTNEKLFF
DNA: TGCGCCAGCAGCTTAGGAGCAGGAACGAATGAAAAACTGTTTTTT

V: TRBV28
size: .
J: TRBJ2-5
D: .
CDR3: CASSLRGEGGWETQYF
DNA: TGTGCCAGCAGTTTAAGGGGTGAGGGTGGCTGGGAGACCCAGTACTTC

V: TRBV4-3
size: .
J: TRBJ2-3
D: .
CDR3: CASSQGEARRDTQYF
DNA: TGCGCCAGCAGCCAAGGGGAGGCTAGGCGAGATACGCAGTATTTT

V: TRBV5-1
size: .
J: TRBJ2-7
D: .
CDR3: CASSLRGQTTEQYF
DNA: TGCGCCAGCAGCCTACGGGGCCAAACCACCGAGCAGTACTTC

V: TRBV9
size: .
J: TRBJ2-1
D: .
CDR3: CASSPDSVAYNEQFF
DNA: TGTGCCAGTTCCCCAGATAGCGTGGCCTACAATGAGCAGTTCTTC

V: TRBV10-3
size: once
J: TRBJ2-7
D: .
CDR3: CAIGGQGSYEQYF
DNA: TGTGCCATCGGAGGGCAGGGCTCCTACGAGCAGTACTTC

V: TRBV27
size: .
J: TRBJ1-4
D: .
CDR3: CASSPSDFRREKLFF
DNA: TGTGCCAGCAGCCCCAGTGATTTCAGGCGTGAAAAACTGTTTTTT

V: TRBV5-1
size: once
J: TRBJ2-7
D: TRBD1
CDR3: CASRHTPDRRSYEQYF
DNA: TGCGCCAGCAGGCATACACCGGACAGGAGAAGCTACGAGCAGTACTTC

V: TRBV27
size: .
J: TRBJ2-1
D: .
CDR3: CASSLAGRSRYNEQFF
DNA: TGTGCCAGCAGCCTGGCGGGCCGAAGCCGATACAATGAGCAGTTCTTC

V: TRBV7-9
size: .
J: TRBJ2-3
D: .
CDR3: CASTIPSGPDTQYF
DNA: TGTGCCAGCACCATACCCTCGGGGCCAGATACGCAGTATTTT

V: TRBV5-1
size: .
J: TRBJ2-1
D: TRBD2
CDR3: CASRLGVAGEYEQFF
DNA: TGCGCCAGCAGACTAGGCGTAGCGGGAGAGTATGAGCAGTTCTTC

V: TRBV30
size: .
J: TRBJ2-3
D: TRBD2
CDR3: CAWTAGTSGGPPYF
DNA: TGTGCCTGGACAGCAGGGACTAGCGGAGGTCCACCGTATTTT

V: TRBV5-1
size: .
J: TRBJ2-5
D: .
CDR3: CASSLQGSQETQYF
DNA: TGCGCCAGCAGCCTGCAAGGAAGTCAAGAGACCCAGTACTTC

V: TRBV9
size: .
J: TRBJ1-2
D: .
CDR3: CASSPFDERFYGYTF
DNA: TGTGCCAGCAGCCCGTTTGATGAACGCTTCTATGGCTACACCTTC

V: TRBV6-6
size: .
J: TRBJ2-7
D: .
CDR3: CASSRSSGISYEQYF
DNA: TGTGCCAGCAGCCGAAGCAGTGGGATCTCCTACGAGCAGTACTTC

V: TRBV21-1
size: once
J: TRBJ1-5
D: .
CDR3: CASSTHRGRTGNQPQHF
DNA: TGTGCCAGCAGCACCCACCGAGGAAGGACAGGGAATCAGCCCCAGCATTTT

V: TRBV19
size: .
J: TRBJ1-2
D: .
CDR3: CAAGRNYGYTF
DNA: TGTGCCGCCGGGCGGAACTATGGCTACACCTTC

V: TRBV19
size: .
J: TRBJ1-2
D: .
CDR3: CASTNGGRWYGYTF
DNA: TGTGCCAGTACCAATGGCGGGCGTTGGTATGGCTACACCTTC

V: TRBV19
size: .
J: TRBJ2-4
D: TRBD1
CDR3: CASSIDRGAKNIQYF
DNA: TGTGCCAGTAGTATCGACAGGGGAGCCAAAAACATTCAGTACTTC

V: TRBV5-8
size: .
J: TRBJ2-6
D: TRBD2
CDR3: CASRTSGRGTGANVLTF
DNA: TGTGCCAGCAGAACTAGCGGGAGGGGAACTGGGGCCAACGTCCTGACTTTC

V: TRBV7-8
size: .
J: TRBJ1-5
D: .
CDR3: CASSLGLPQNSNQPQHF
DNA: TGTGCCAGCAGCTTAGGTTTGCCACAAAATAGCAATCAGCCCCAGCATTTT

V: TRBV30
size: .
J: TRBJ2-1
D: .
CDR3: CAGHDNEQFF
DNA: TGTGCCGGACACGACAATGAGCAGTTCTTC

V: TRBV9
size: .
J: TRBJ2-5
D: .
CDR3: CASSLSVGQETQYF
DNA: TGTGCCAGCAGCTTATCCGTGGGGCAAGAGACCCAGTACTTC

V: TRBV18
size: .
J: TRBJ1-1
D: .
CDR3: CASSPYKANTEAFF
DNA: TGTGCCAGCTCACCCTACAAGGCTAACACTGAAGCTTTCTTT

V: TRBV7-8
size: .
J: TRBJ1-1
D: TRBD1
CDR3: CASSRGRGTEAFF
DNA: TGTGCCAGCAGCAGGGGGCGCGGGACTGAAGCTTTCTTT

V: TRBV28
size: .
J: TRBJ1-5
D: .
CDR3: CASSLTGPNQPQHF
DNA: TGTGCCAGCAGTCTGACAGGACCCAATCAGCCCCAGCATTTT

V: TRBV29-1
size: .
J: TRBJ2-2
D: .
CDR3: CSVEGTANTGELFF
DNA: TGCAGCGTTGAAGGGACAGCGAACACCGGGGAGCTGTTTTTT

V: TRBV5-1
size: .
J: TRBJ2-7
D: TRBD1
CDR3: CASSLRPGQGTYEQYF
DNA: TGCGCCAGCAGCTTAAGACCGGGACAGGGAACTTACGAGCAGTACTTC